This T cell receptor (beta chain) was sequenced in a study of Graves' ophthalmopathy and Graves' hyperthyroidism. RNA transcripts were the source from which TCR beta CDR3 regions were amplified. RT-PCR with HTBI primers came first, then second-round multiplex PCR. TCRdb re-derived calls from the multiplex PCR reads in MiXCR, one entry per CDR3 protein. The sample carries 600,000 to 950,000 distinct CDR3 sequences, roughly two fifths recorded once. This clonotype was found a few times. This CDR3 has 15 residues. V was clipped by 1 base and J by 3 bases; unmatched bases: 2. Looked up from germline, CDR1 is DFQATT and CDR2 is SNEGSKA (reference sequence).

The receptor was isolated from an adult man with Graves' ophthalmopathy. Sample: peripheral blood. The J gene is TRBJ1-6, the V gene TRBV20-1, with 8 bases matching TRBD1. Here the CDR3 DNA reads TGCAGTGCTAGAGGGGGGACAGGCTATAATTCACCCCTCCACTTT. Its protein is CSARGGTGYNSPLHF.